The present T cell receptor beta chain was sequenced within a study of blood T cell repertoires in COVID-19. Clones were sequenced by immunoSEQ multiplex PCR, and TCRdb holds only the in-frame ones, with some missing. Altogether roughly 200,000 clones are present, roughly 85% being singletons, with the ten largest covering 12%. CDR1 is SGDLS, CDR2 YYNGEE, per germline. The V end was cut by 3 bases, the J end by 1 base, with 10 bases between. CDR3 size: 15 residues. The clonotype originates from a woman between 18 and 29 years old who had recovered from COVID-19. The gene calls are TRBV9 and TRBJ1-4, with D unclear. The specimen was peripheral blood. This CDR3 is CASSGGWGTNEKLFF. As DNA, the CDR3 is TGTGCCAGCAGCGGAGGGTGGGGAACTAATGAAAAACTGTTTTTT.